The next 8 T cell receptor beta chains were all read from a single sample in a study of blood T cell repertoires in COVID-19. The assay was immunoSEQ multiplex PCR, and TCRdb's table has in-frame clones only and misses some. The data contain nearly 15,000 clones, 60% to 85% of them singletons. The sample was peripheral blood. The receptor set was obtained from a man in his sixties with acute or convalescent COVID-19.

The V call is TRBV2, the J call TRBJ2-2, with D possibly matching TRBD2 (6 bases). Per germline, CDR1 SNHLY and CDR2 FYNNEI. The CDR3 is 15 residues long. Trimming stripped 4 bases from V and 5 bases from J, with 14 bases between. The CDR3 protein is CASSVKGAGTGELFF. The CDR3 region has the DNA TGTGCCAGCAGTGTAAAGGGAGCGGGTACCGGGGAGCTGTTTTTT.

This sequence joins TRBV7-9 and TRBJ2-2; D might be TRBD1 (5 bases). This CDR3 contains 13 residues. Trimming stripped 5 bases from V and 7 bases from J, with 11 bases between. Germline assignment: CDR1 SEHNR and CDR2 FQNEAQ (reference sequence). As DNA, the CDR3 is TGTGCCAGCAGCACGCAGGGTATCGGGGAGCTGTTTTTT. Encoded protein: CASSTQGIGELFF.

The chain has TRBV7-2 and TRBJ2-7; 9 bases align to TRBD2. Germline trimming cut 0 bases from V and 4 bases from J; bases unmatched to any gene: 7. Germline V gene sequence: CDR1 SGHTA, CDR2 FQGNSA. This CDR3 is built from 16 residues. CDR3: CASSLAGGRVYYEQYF. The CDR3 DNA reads TGTGCCAGCAGCTTAGCCGGCGGGAGGGTCTATTACGAGCAGTACTTC.

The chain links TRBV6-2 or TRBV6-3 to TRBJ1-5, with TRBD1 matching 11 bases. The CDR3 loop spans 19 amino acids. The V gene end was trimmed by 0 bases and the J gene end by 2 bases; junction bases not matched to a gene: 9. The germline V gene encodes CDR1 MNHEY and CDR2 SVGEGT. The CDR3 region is CASSYSSGQGAWGNQPQHF. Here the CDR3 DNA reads TGTGCCAGCAGTTACTCGAGTGGACAGGGGGCTTGGGGCAATCAGCCCCAGCATTTT.

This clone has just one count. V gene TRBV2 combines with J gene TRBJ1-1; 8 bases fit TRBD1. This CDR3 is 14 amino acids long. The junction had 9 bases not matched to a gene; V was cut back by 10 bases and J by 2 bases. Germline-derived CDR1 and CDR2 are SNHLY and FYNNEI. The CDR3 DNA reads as TGTGCCACCCAAGAGGGACAGGTAAACACTGAAGCTTTCTTT. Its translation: CATQEGQVNTEAFF.

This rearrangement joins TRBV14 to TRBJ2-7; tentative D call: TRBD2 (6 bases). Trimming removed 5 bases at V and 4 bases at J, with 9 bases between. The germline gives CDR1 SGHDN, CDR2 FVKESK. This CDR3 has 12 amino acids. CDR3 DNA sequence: TGTGCCAGCAGCGTCGGAGGGTACGAGCAGTACTTC. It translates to CASSVGGYEQYF.

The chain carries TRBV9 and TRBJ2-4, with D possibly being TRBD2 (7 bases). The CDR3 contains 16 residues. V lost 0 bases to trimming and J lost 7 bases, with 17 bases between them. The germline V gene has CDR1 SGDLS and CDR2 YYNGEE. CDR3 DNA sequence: TGTGCCAGCAGCGTAGATGAGATGGGGGGGCAGAACATTCAGTACTTC. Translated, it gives CASSVDEMGGQNIQYF.

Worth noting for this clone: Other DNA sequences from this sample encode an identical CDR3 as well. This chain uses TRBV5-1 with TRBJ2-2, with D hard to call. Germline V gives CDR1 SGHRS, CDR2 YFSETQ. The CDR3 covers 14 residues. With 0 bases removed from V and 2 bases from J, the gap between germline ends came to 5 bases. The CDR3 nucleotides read TGCGCCAGCAGCTTGGGGGCTAACACCGGGGAGCTGTTTTTT. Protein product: CASSLGANTGELFF.